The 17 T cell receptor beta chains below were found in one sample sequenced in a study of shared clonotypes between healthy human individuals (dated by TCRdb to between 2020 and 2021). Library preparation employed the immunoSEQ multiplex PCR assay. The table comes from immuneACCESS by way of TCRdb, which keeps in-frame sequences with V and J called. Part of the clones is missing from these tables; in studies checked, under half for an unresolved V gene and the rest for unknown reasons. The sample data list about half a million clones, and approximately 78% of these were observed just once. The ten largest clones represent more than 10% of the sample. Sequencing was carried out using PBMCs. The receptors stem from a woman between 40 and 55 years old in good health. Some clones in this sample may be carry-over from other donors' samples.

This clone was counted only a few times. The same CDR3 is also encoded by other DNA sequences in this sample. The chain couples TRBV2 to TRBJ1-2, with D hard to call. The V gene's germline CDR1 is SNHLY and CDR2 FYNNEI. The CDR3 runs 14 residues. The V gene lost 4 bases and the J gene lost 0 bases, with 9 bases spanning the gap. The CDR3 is CASSVGNTNYGYTF. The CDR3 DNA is TGTGCCAGCAGTGTAGGGAATACTAACTATGGCTACACCTTC. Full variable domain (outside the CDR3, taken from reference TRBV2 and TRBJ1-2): EPEVTQTPSHQVTQMGQEVILRCVPISNHLYFYWYRQILGQKVEFLVSFYNNEISEKSEIFDDQFSVERPDGSNFTLKIRSTKLEDSAMYFCASSVGNTNYGYTFGSGTRLTVV.

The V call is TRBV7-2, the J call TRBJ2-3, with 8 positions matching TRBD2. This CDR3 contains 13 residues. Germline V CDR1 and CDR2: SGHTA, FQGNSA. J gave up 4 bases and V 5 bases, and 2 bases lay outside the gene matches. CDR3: CASSSGSPDTQYF. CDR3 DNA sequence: TGTGCCAGCAGCAGCGGGAGCCCAGATACGCAGTATTTT.

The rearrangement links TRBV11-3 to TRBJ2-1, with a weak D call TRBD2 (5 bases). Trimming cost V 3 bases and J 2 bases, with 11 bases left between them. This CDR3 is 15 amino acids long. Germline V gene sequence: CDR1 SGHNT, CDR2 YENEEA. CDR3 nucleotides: TGTGCCAGCAGCTTTTTTCTAGCACCCTACAATGAGCAGTTCTTC. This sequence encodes CASSFFLAPYNEQFF.

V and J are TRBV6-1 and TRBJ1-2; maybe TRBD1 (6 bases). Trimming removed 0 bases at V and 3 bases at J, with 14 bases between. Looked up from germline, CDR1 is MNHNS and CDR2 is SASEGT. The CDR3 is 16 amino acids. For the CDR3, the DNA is TGTGCCAGCAGTGAAGCAGGGGGGGGACTCGACTATGGCTACACCTTC. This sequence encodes CASSEAGGGLDYGYTF.

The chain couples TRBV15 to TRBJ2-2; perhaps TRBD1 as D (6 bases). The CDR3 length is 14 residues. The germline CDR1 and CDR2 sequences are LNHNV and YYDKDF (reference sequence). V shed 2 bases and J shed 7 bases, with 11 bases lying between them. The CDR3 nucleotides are TGTGCCACCAGCAGAAGGACAGTTGACGGGGAGCTGTTTTTT. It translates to CATSRRTVDGELFF.

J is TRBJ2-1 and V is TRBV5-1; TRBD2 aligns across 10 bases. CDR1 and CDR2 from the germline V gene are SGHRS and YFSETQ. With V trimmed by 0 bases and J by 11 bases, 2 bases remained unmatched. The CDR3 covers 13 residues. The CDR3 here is CASSLGTSGKQFF. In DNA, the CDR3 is TGCGCCAGCAGCTTGGGGACTAGCGGCAAGCAGTTCTTC.

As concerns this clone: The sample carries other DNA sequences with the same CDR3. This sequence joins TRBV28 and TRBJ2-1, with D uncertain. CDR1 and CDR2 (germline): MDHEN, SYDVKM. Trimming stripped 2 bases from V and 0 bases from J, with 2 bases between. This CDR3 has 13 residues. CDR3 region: CASSLDSYNEQFF. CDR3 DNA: TGTGCCAGCAGTTTAGACTCCTACAATGAGCAGTTCTTC.

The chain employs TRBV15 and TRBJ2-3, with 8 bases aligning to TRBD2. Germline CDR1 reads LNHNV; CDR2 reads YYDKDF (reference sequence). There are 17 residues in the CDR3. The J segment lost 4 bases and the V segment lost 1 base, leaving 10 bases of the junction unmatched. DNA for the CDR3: TGTGCCACCAGCAGAGGGGGCTCGGGAGGGTTATCAGATACGCAGTATTTT. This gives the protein CATSRGGSGGLSDTQYF.

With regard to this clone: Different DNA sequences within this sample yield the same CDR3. CDR3: CASSFSGTGGADTQYF. The CDR3 DNA reads as TGCGCCAGCAGCTTCTCCGGGACAGGGGGCGCAGATACGCAGTATTTT. The rearrangement links TRBV5-1 to TRBJ2-3; TRBD1 agrees at 12 bases. The V gene end was trimmed by 2 bases and the J gene end by 4 bases; junction bases not matched to a gene: 5. The CDR3 covers 16 residues. Germline V gene lookup returns CDR1 SGHRS and CDR2 YFSETQ.

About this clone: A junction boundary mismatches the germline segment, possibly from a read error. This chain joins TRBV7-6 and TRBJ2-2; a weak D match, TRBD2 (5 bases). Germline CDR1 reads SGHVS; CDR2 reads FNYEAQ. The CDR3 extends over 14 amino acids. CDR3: CANSSDFNTGELFF. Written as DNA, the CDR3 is TGTGCCAACAGCTCGGACTTTAACACCGGGGAGCTGTTTTTT.

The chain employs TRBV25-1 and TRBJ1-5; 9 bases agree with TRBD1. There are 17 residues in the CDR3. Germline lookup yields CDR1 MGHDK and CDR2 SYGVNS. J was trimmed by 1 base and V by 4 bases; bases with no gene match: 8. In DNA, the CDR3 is TGTGCCAGCAGTGCCTCTTCCGGGACAGGGAGCAATCAGCCCCAGCATTTT. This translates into CASSASSGTGSNQPQHF.

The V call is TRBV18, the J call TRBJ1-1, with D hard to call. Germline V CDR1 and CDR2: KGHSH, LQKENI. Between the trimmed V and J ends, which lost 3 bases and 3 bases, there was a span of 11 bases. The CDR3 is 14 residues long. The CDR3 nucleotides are TGTGCCAGCTCACCCGATCAGGCGTACACTGAAGCTTTCTTT. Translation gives CASSPDQAYTEAFF.

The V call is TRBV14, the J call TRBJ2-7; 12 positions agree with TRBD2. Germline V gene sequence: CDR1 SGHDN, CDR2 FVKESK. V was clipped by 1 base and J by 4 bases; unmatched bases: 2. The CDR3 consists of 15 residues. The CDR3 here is CASSQATSGRYEQYF. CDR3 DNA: TGTGCCAGCAGCCAAGCGACTAGCGGGAGATACGAGCAGTACTTC.

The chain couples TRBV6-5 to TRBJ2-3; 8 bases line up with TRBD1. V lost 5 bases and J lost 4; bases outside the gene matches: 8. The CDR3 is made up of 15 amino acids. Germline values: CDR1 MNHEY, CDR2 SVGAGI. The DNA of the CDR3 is TGTGCCAGCAGTGCCCAGGGGGCGCGGGCAGATACGCAGTATTTT. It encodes CASSAQGARADTQYF.

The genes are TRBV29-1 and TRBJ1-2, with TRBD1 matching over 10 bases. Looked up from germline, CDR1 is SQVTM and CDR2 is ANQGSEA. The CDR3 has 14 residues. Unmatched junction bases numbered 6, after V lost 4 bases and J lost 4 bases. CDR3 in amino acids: CSVGRTGGSYGYTF. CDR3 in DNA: TGCAGCGTTGGGAGGACAGGGGGGAGCTATGGCTACACCTTC.

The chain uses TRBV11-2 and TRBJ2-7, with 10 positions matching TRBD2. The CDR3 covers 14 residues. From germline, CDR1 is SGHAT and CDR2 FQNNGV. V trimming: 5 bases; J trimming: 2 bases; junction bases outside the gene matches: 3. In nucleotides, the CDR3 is TGTGCCAGCAGCCGGAGCGGGAGGGCCTACGAGCAGTACTTC. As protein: CASSRSGRAYEQYF.

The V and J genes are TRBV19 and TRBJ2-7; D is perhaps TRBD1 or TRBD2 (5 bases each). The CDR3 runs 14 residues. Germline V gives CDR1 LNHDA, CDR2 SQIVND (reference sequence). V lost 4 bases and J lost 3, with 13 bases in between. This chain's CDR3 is CASSTRDGNYEQYF. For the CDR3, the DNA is TGTGCCAGTAGTACCCGGGACGGGAACTACGAGCAGTACTTC.